Listed here are 25 T cell receptor beta chains from one sample, sequenced in a study of read filtering for tumor transcriptome and immune sequencing (dated by TCRdb to 2018 to 2020). The sequencer listed for this sample is Illumina HiSeq 4000. Starting from around 420 ng RNA, TCR libraries were constructed with the Immunoverse kit using molecular barcoded adaptors that cover the alpha/delta and beta/gamma chains. TCRdb reprocessing: public reads trimmed at Q25 with fastp, clones called with MiXCR, in-frame beta chains kept. Identical CDR3 protein sequences are pooled into one entry, listed with their most common genes and DNA. This sample has around 58,000 distinct CDR3 sequences in its table, and 14% of those were observed once. Clones ranked in the top ten supply around 45% of the sample. The sample consisted of a population of CD138-negative cells sorted from bone marrow. Per the publication, the cell subset or site label means: bone marrow mononuclear cells depleted of CD138+ plasma/myeloma cells by negative magnetic selection. Receptors were obtained from a donor at least 40 years old with multiple myeloma.

This clonotype has ten or more counts. The chain has TRBV6-5 and TRBJ1-1, with D perhaps TRBD1 (6 bases). Germline-derived CDR1 and CDR2 are MNHEY and SVGAGI. The CDR3 runs to 14 residues. Between the trimmed V and J ends, which lost 6 bases and 0 bases, there was a span of 11 bases. CDR3 DNA: TGTGCCAGCAGAGGGGGTGGCATGAACACTGAAGCTTTCTTT. Amino acid sequence: CASRGGGMNTEAFF.

This clonotype has ten or more counts. This CDR3 reads CASSSIDPDTQYF. The DNA of the CDR3 is TGTGCCAGCAGCTCCATTGACCCAGATACGCAGTATTTT. The chain joins TRBV7-3 to TRBJ2-3, with no clear D. V was clipped by 4 bases and J by 4 bases, with 9 bases between them. Germline V lookup: CDR1 SGHTA, CDR2 FQGTGA. The CDR3 extends over 13 amino acids.

Ten or more counts support this clonotype. This chain connects TRBV7-2 to TRBJ2-2, with TRBD2 identical over 11 bases. The CDR3 has 19 amino acids. The germline CDR1 and CDR2 sequences are SGHTA and FQGNSA. After removal of 3 bases from V and 9 bases from J, the junction contained 18 bases not matched to a gene. As DNA, the CDR3 is TGTGCCAGCAGCTTTTCGCGAGCTAGCGGGAGGCTCGCTAACCGGGAGCTGTTTTTT. Translated: CASSFSRASGRLANRELFF.

In this sample, this clonotype turned up a few times. The V call is TRBV28, the J call TRBJ2-7; TRBD1 is a possible D gene (6 bases). The CDR3 contains 12 residues. Per the germline V gene, CDR1 is MDHEN and CDR2 is SYDVKM. V lost 11 bases and J lost 0, with 11 bases in between. CDR3 in amino acids: CAAGDNSYEQYF. The DNA of the CDR3 is TGTGCCGCCGGGGACAACTCCTACGAGCAGTACTTC.

This clonotype was found a few times. This may be a read error, as it is one base from a much larger clone. No conserved phenylalanine or tryptophan ends this CDR3, so it is likely a read error. This chain joins TRBV4-1 and TRBJ1-1; 7 bases line up with TRBD1. Trimming removed 1 base from V and 5 bases from J; junction bases left unmatched: 4. Germline values: CDR1 MGHRA, CDR2 YSYEKL. CDR3 size: 14 residues. The CDR3 reads CASSQVRGRTEAFL. CDR3 coding DNA: TGCGCCAGCAGCCAAGTCAGGGGGAGGACTGAAGCTTTCCTT.

The V and J genes are TRBV10-3 and TRBJ2-5, with 9 bases identical to TRBD1. The CDR3 spans 12 residues. Germline-derived CDR1 and CDR2 are ENHRY and SYGVKD. V lost 10 bases, J lost 9 bases, and 9 bases stayed unmatched. CDR3 DNA sequence: TGTGCCACCTGGACAGGGGATGGGGCCCAGTACTTC. Amino acids: CATWTGDGAQYF.

This chain links TRBV5-1 with TRBJ2-7; the D is unclear. V lost 2 bases to trimming and J lost 5 bases, with 20 bases between them. CDR1 is SGHRS, CDR2 YFSETQ, per germline. The CDR3 is 16 residues long. The CDR3 DNA is TGCGCCAGCAGCTTAACCGGACGGGTGGGCTATGACGAGCAGTACTTC. Translated, it gives CASSLTGRVGYDEQYF.

This chain links TRBV20-1 with TRBJ2-3, with D possibly called TRBD1 or TRBD2 (6 bases each). The CDR3 loop spans 14 amino acids. Trimming removed 6 bases from V and 2 bases from J, with 15 bases in between. The V gene's germline CDR1 is DFQATT and CDR2 SNEGSKA (reference sequence). The CDR3 spells CSAEGGYHTDTQYF. The CDR3 DNA reads as TGCAGTGCAGAAGGGGGGTACCACACAGATACGCAGTATTTT.

A few counts support this clonotype. V usage is TRBV28 and J usage is TRBJ2-5, with 13 bases matching TRBD2. Germline V lookup: CDR1 MDHEN, CDR2 SYDVKM. V was clipped by 2 bases and J by 2 bases; unmatched bases: 2. The CDR3 is 16 residues long. CDR3: CASSLGTSGNQETQYF. The CDR3 DNA follows: TGTGCCAGCAGTTTAGGGACTAGCGGGAATCAAGAGACCCAGTACTTC.

This clonotype was counted between two and nine times. A much bigger clone sits one base away, suggesting this may be a read error. The chain has TRBV29-1 and TRBJ1-5; unclear D gene. Looked up from germline, CDR1 is SQVTM and CDR2 is ANQGSEA. V was cut by 5 bases and J by 4 bases, with 9 bases left in between. The length of the CDR3 is 12 residues. This CDR3 is CSVQSANQPQHF. In DNA form, the CDR3 reads TGCAGCGTTCAGTCGGCTAATCAGCCCCAGCATTTT.

This rearrangement joins TRBV9 to TRBJ1-5, with 9 bases aligning to TRBD1. Germline lookup yields CDR1 SGDLS and CDR2 YYNGEE. The CDR3 is 14 residues long. The J segment lost 4 bases and the V segment lost 2 bases, leaving 1 base of the junction unmatched. Here the CDR3 reads CASSVGQGNQPQHF. CDR3 in DNA: TGTGCCAGCAGCGTTGGACAGGGGAATCAGCCCCAGCATTTT.

This clonotype was counted many times. V and J are TRBV6-2 or TRBV6-3 and TRBJ1-1, with D possibly matching TRBD1 (5 bases). The CDR3 is 13 amino acids. The ends were cut back, 6 bases at V and 5 bases at J, with 13 bases in the middle. Germline V gene sequence: CDR1 MNHEY, CDR2 SVGEGT. CDR3 DNA: TGTGCCAGCAGGTCGGATGGACAAACTGAAGCTTTCTTT. Its translation: CASRSDGQTEAFF.

This chain uses TRBV11-2 with TRBJ2-3; 11 nucleotides line up with TRBD2. The CDR3 has 17 residues. Germline V CDR1 and CDR2: SGHAT, FQNNGV. V lost 6 bases to trimming and J lost 3 bases; unmatched junction nucleotides: 11. As DNA, the CDR3 is TGTGCCAGCAGTTCCCCCTCACTAGCGGGAGTGACAGATACGCAGTATTTT. It yields the protein CASSSPSLAGVTDTQYF.

This clonotype was observed at least ten times. This chain connects TRBV27 to TRBJ1-6, with D possibly matching TRBD1 (6 bases). V was shortened by 3 bases and J by 0 bases, with 18 bases between the two germline ends. This CDR3 contains 19 residues. The germline gives CDR1 MNHEY, CDR2 SMNVEV (reference sequence). CDR3 region: CASSFSGQGTSSYNSPLHF. The CDR3 DNA sequence: TGTGCCAGCAGTTTCTCGGGGCAGGGGACCTCCTCCTATAATTCACCCCTCCACTTT.

This clonotype was detected ten times or more. This rearrangement joins TRBV28 to TRBJ2-1; no clear D gene. In germline, CDR1 is MDHEN, CDR2 SYDVKM. CDR3 length: 14 residues. Trimming shortened V by 5 bases and J by 6 bases, and 14 bases separated the two germline ends. This CDR3 is CASSPTAFGNEQFF. The CDR3 region has the DNA TGTGCCAGCAGTCCCACCGCCTTTGGCAATGAGCAGTTCTTC.

This clonotype was counted ten times or more. The chain recombines TRBV2 with TRBJ2-1, with TRBD2 matching over 11 bases. The V segment lost 3 bases and the J segment 9 bases; nucleotides outside the gene matches: 16. Germline V lookup: CDR1 SNHLY, CDR2 FYNNEI. The CDR3 sequence is 18 residues long. The CDR3 coding sequence is TGTGCCAGCAGTGAGAGCCCGTTTTTAGCGGGAGGGCTCGGTGAGCAGTTCTTC. This translates into CASSESPFLAGGLGEQFF.

This clonotype showed up just a few times. The chain couples TRBV10-2 to TRBJ2-1; TRBD2 aligns across 9 bases. J gave up 9 bases and V 8 bases, and 14 bases lay outside the gene matches. Germline CDR1 WSHSY, CDR2 SAAADI. This CDR3 is 15 amino acids long. This chain's CDR3 is CASLPGIAGVGEQFF. Here the CDR3 DNA reads TGCGCCAGCCTCCCCGGAATAGCGGGAGTGGGTGAGCAGTTCTTC.

In its sample, this clonotype was seen many times. The chain recombines TRBV14 with TRBJ2-3; D remains ambiguous. CDR3 size: 13 residues. Trimming cost V 0 bases and J 3 bases, with 4 bases left between them. Germline CDR1 is SGHDN and CDR2 is FVKESK. CDR3: CASSQDMTDTQYF. Written as DNA, the CDR3 is TGTGCCAGCAGCCAAGATATGACAGATACGCAGTATTTT. Looking up the rest from reference TRBV14 and TRBJ2-3 gives the full variable domain: EAGVTQFPSHSVIEKGQTVTLRCDPISGHDNLYWYRRVMGKEIKFLLHFVKESKQDESGMPNNRFLAERTGGTYSTLKVQPAELEDSGVYFCASSQDMTDTQYFGPGTRLTVL.

This clonotype was detected many times. The genes are TRBV3-1 and TRBJ1-5; 12 nucleotides line up with TRBD1. The V gene's germline CDR1 is LGHDT and CDR2 YNNKEL (reference sequence). Trimming cost V 0 bases and J 7 bases; bases outside gene matches: 16. The CDR3 consists of 20 residues. CDR3 in amino acids: CASSQDPGTGGASVGQPQHF. In DNA form, the CDR3 reads TGTGCCAGCAGCCAAGACCCCGGGACAGGGGGCGCGAGTGTGGGCCAGCCCCAGCATTTT.

This clonotype was detected many times. V is TRBV11-1 and J is TRBJ2-7; the D gene is possibly TRBD1 (6 bases). The CDR3 has 13 amino acids. Trimming left V 2 bases short and J 7 bases short, with 12 bases between. Germline V gene lookup returns CDR1 SGHAT and CDR2 FQDESV (reference sequence). CDR3 coding DNA: TGTGCCAGCAGCTTACTTGCAGGGGCGGAGCAGTACTTC. It codes for CASSLLAGAEQYF.

This clonotype has only a few counts. This chain links TRBV29-1 with TRBJ1-2, with 10 positions matching TRBD1. J gave up 2 bases and V 6 bases, and 9 bases lay outside the gene matches. The CDR3 is made up of 15 amino acids. Per germline, CDR1 SQVTM and CDR2 ANQGSEA. This CDR3 reads CSVITGQGRNYGYTF. Written as DNA, the CDR3 is TGCAGCGTGATTACGGGACAGGGGCGCAACTATGGCTACACCTTC.

This clonotype showed up many times. The V call is TRBV20-1, the J call TRBJ2-5; tentative D call: TRBD2 (5 bases). The CDR3 sequence is 15 residues long. Between the trimmed V and J ends, which lost 6 bases and 2 bases, there was a span of 19 bases. CDR1 is DFQATT, CDR2 SNEGSKA, per germline (reference sequence). CDR3 in DNA: TGCAGTGCAGCTGGGGATAGCGAGACTCAAGAGACCCAGTACTTC. The encoded protein is CSAAGDSETQETQYF.

J is TRBJ2-1 and V is TRBV20-1, with 7 bases fitting TRBD2. The CDR3 runs 14 residues. Trimming removed 0 bases from V and 4 bases from J; junction bases left unmatched: 3. Germline assignment: CDR1 DFQATT and CDR2 SNEGSKA (reference sequence). The CDR3 bases are TGCAGTGCTAGAGAGGGCGGGAGTTACAATGAGCAGTTCTTC. It yields the protein CSAREGGSYNEQFF.

The chain joins TRBV3-1 to TRBJ2-2; D is uncertain. The CDR3 covers 13 residues. Germline-derived CDR1 and CDR2 are LGHDT and YNNKEL (reference sequence). V was shortened by 6 bases and J by 7 bases, with 12 bases between the two germline ends. The CDR3 DNA is TGTGCCAGCAGTGCCCTAGGCGTCGGGGAGCTGTTTTTT. This codes for CASSALGVGELFF.

This clonotype came up many times. The chain combines TRBV29-1 with TRBJ2-2; 14 bases agree with TRBD2. Germline V gene lookup returns CDR1 SQVTM and CDR2 ANQGSEA. The CDR3 is 14 amino acids. After removal of 6 bases from V and 5 bases from J, the junction contained 2 bases not matched to a gene. The CDR3 here is CSVGTSGSTGELFF. The CDR3 nucleotides are TGCAGCGTGGGGACTAGCGGGAGTACCGGGGAGCTGTTTTTT.